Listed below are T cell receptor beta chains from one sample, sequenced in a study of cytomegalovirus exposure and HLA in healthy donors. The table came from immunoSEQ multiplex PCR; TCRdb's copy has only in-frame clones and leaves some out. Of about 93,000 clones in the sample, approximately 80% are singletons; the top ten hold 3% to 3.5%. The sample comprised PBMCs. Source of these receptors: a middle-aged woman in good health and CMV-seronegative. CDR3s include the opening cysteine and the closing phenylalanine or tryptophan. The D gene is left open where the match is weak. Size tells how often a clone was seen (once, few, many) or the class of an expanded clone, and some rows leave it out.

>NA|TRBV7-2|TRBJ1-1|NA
CASSFGSLTNEAFF
TGTGCCAGCAGCTTTGGCAGTCTTACCAACGAAGCTTTCTTT
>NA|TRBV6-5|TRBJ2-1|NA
CASSYGAINEQFF
TGTGCCAGCAGTTACGGAGCCATCAATGAGCAGTTCTTC
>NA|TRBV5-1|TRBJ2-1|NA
CASSLVGGLKSSYNEQFF
TGCGCCAGCAGCTTGGTGGGGGGACTTAAGAGCTCCTACAATGAGCAGTTCTTC
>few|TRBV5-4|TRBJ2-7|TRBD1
CASSGQGQLYYEQYF
TGTGCCAGCAGCGGACAGGGACAACTTTACTACGAGCAGTACTTC
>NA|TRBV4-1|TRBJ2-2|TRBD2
CASSQGGSGRAVSYTGELFF
TGCGCCAGCAGCCAGGGGGGAAGCGGGAGGGCCGTCTCCTATACCGGGGAGCTGTTTTTT
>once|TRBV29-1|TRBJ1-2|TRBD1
CSVKLGQGSDGYTF
TGCAGCGTGAAGTTAGGACAGGGCTCGGATGGCTACACCTTC
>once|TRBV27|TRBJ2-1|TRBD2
CASTRGLAGVYEQFF
TGTGCCAGCACCCGGGGACTAGCGGGAGTCTATGAGCAGTTCTTC
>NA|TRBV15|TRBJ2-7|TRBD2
CATSRDPRLAGGNYEQYF
TGTGCCACCAGCAGAGATCCCCGACTAGCGGGAGGGAACTACGAGCAGTACTTC
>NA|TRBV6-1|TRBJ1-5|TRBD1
CASREDRAWQPQHF
TGTGCCAGCAGGGAAGACAGGGCGTGGCAGCCCCAGCATTTT
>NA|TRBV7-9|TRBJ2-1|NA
CASSLPGDPYNEQFF
TGTGCCAGCAGCTTACCGGGTGACCCCTACAATGAGCAGTTCTTC
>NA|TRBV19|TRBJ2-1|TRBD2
CASSIPLAGGPGEQFF
TGTGCCAGTAGTATTCCGTTAGCGGGAGGGCCGGGGGAGCAGTTCTTC
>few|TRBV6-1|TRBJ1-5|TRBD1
CASSEEGQGSNQPQHF
TGTGCCAGCAGTGAAGAGGGACAGGGGAGCAATCAGCCCCAGCATTTT
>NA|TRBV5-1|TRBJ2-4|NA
CASSPTDSLANIQYF
TGCGCCAGCAGCCCAACGGACAGTCTAGCCAACATTCAGTACTTC
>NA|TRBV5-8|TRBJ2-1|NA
CASSLGGLLDEQFF
TGTGCCAGCAGCTTGGGTGGGCTCCTGGATGAGCAGTTCTTC
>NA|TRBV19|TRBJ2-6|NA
CASTRGSGANVLTF
TGTGCCAGTACCAGGGGCTCTGGGGCCAACGTCCTGACTTTC
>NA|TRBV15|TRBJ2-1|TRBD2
CATSRDQTSGRSYNEQFF
TGTGCCACCAGCAGAGATCAGACTAGCGGGAGGTCCTACAATGAGCAGTTCTTC
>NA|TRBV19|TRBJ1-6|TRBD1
CASSIDRGTRSPLHF
TGTGCCAGTAGTATCGACAGGGGGACTCGATCACCCCTCCACTTT
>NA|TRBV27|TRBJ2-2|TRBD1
CASSLSWTGHTGELFF
TGTGCCAGCAGTTTAAGTTGGACAGGGCACACCGGGGAGCTGTTTTTT
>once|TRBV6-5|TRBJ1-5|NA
CASRGGNQPQHF
TGTGCCAGCAGGGGGGGGAATCAGCCCCAGCATTTT
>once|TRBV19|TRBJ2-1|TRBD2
CASSISGLAGGVQFF
TGTGCCAGTAGTATCTCCGGACTAGCGGGAGGGGTGCAGTTCTTC
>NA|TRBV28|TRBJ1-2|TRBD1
CASRQQGPHYGYTF
TGTGCCAGCAGGCAACAGGGGCCCCACTATGGCTACACCTTC
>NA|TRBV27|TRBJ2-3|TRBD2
CASALRAGLGRYTQYF
TGTGCCAGCGCCTTACGGGCTGGACTAGGTCGATATACGCAGTATTTT
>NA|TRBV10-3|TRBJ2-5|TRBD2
CAISDPAGAKETQYF
TGTGCCATCAGTGATCCGGCGGGAGCCAAAGAGACCCAGTACTTC
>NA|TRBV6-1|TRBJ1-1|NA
CASSVEYMNTEAFF
TGTGCCAGCAGTGTTGAGTATATGAACACTGAAGCTTTCTTT
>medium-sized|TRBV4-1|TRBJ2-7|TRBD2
CASSQIFGGSSYEQYF
TGCGCCAGCAGCCAAATCTTTGGCGGGAGTTCCTACGAGCAGTACTTC
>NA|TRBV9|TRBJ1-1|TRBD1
CASSALPTGVGRSGPEAFF
TGTGCCAGCAGCGCACTACCGACAGGGGTCGGTAGATCCGGCCCTGAAGCTTTCTTT
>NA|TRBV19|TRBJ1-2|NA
CASSTGRGRYGYTF
TGTGCCAGTAGCACAGGGAGGGGACGCTATGGCTACACCTTC
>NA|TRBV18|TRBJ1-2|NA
CASSLESGLYGYTF
TGTGCCAGCTCACTCGAATCAGGGCTCTATGGCTACACCTTC
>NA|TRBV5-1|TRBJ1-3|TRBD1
CASSLTGGAKGNTIYF
TGCGCCAGCAGCCTGACAGGGGGCGCGAAAGGAAACACCATATATTTT
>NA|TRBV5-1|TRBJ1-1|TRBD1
CASSPDRGITEAFF
TGCGCCAGCAGCCCGGACAGGGGAATAACTGAAGCTTTCTTT
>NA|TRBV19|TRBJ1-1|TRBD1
CASSWTGRVNTEAFF
TGTGCCAGTAGCTGGACAGGGCGAGTTAACACTGAAGCTTTCTTT